This T cell receptor (beta chain) comes out of a study of Tregs in tolerant kidney transplant recipients. Whole-study findings and limits: Validation in larger populations is needed because few patients were studied.

Before regulatory T cell sorting, thawed PBMCs rested overnight at 37°C in around 180 IU/ml IL-2. The repertoire was sequenced with immunoSEQ multiplex PCR; TCRdb's copy has only in-frame clones and lacks some. The table includes fewer than 20,000 clones, roughly 82% detected once. Germline CDR1 and CDR2: SNHLY and FYNNEI. The CDR3 spans 14 residues. Trimming pared 4 bases from V and 6 bases from J, leaving 15 bases between. Remarks on this clone: The antigen remains unidentified.

The material sequenced was Tregs from blood. This receptor was obtained from a human donor in good health. J is TRBJ1-1 and V is TRBV2; possible D gene TRBD1, 6 bases. The CDR3: CASSGVGGTAEAFF. The CDR3 nucleotides are TGTGCCAGCAGTGGGGTAGGGGGGACTGCTGAAGCTTTCTTT.